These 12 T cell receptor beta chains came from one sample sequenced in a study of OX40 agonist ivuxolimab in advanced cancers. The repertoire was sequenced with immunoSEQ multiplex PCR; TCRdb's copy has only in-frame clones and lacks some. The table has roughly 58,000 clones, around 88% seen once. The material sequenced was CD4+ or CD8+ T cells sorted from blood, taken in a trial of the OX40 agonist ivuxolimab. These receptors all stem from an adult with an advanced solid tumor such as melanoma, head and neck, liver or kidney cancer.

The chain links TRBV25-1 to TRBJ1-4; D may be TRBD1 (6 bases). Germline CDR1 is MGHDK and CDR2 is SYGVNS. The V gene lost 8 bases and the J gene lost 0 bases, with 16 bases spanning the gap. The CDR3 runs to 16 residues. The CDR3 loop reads CASGGGKASTNEKLFF. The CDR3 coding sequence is TGTGCCAGCGGGGGGGGCAAGGCCTCAACTAATGAAAAACTGTTTTTT.

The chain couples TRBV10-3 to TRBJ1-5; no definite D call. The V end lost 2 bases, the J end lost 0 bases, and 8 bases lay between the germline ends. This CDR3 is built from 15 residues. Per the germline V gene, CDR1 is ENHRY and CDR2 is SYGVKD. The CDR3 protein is CAISETANSNQPQHF. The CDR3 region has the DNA TGTGCCATCAGTGAGACAGCTAATAGCAATCAGCCCCAGCATTTT.

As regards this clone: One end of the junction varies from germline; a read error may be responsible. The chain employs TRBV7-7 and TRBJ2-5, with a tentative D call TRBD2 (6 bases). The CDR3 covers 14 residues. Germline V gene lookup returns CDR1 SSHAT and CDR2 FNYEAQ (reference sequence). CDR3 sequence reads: CASSPNPGEETQYF. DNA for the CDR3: TGTGCTAGCAGCCCAAATCCGGGAGAAGAGACCCAGTACTTC.

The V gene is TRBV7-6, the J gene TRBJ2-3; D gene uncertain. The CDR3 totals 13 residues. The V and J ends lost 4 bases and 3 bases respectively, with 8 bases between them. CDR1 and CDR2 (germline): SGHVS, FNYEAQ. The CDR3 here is CASSSDGTDTQYF. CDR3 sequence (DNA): TGTGCCAGCAGCTCAGACGGAACAGATACGCAGTATTTT.

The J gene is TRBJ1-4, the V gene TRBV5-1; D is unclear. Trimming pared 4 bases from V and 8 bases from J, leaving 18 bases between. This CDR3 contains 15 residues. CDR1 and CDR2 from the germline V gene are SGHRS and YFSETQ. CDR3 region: CASSPGGWGEEKLFF. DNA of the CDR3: TGCGCCAGCAGCCCGGGAGGATGGGGTGAGGAAAAACTGTTTTTT.

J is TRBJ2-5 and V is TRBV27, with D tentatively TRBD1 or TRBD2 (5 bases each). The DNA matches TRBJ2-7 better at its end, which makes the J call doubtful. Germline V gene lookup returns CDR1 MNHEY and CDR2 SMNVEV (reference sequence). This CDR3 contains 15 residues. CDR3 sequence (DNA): TGTGCCAGCAGTTTAGTCGCAGGGAGCTCCTACGAGCAGTACTTC. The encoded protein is CASSLVAGSSYEQYF.

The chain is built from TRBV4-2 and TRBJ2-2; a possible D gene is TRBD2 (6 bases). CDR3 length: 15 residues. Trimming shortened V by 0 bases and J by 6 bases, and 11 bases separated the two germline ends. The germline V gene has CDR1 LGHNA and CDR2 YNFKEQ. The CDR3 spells CASSQDFGGAGELFF. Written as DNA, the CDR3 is TGTGCCAGCAGCCAAGATTTTGGAGGGGCCGGGGAGCTGTTTTTT.

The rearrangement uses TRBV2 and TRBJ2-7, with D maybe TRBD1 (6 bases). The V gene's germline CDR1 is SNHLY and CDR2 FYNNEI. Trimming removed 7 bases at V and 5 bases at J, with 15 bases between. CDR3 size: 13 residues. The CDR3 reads CASTEYREDEQYF. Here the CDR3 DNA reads TGTGCCAGCACGGAGTACAGGGAAGACGAGCAGTACTTC.

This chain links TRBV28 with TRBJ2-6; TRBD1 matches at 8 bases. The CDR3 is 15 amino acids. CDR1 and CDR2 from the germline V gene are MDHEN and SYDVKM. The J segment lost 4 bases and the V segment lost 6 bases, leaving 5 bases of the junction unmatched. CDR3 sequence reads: CASSPTGAGANVLTF. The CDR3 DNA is TGTGCCAGCAGCCCGACAGGGGCCGGGGCCAACGTCCTGACTTTC.

The CDR3 loop is CASSQDPNQREKLFF. CDR3 in DNA: TGCGCCAGCAGCCAAGATCCTAATCAGCGTGAAAAACTGTTTTTT. This chain connects TRBV4-1 to TRBJ1-4; no reliable D call. This CDR3 is built from 15 residues. The germline V gene encodes CDR1 MGHRA and CDR2 YSYEKL. Trimming pared 0 bases from V and 7 bases from J, leaving 12 bases between.

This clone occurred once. In DNA, the CDR3 is TGTGCCAGCAGCTACCGGACAGGGAGCACAGATACGCAGTATTTT. Its translation: CASSYRTGSTDTQYF. J is TRBJ2-3 and V is TRBV11-3; TRBD1 aligns across 8 bases. CDR1 is SGHNT, CDR2 YENEEA, per germline. The CDR3 contains 15 residues. The V gene end was trimmed by 4 bases and the J gene end by 0 bases; junction bases not matched to a gene: 3.

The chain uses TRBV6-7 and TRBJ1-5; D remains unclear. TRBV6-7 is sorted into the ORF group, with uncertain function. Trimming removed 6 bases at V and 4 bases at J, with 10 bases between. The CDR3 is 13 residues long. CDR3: CASSRRYNQPQHF. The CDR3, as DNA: TGTGCCAGCAGCAGACGGTATAATCAGCCCCAGCATTTT.